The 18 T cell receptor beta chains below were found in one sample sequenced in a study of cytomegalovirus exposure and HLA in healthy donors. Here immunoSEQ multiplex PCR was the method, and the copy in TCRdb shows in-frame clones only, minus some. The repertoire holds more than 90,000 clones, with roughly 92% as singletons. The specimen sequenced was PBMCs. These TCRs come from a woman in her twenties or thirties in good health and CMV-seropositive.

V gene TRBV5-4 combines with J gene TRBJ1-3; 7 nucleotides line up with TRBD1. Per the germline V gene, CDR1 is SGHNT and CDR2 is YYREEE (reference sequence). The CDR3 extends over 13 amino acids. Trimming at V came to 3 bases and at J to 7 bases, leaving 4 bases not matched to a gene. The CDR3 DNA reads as TGTGCCAGCAGCTCTGGACAGGCGAACACCATATATTTT. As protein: CASSSGQANTIYF.

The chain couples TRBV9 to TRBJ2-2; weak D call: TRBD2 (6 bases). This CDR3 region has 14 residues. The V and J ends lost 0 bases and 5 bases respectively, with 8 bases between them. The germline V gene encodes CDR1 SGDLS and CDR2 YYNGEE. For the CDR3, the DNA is TGTGCCAGCAGCGTAGGACTAGTTACCGGGGAGCTGTTTTTT. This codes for CASSVGLVTGELFF.

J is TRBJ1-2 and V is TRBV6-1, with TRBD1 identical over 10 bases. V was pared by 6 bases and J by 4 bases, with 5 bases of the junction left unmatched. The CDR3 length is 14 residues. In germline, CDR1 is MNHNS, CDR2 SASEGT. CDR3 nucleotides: TGTGCCAGCAGATCCGGGACAGGGGTCTATGGCTACACCTTC. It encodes CASRSGTGVYGYTF.

The CDR3 is CASSIFVSGGPEAFF. CDR3 nucleotides: TGTGCCAGTAGTATTTTTGTGTCGGGGGGCCCTGAAGCTTTCTTT. The V gene is TRBV19, the J gene TRBJ1-1; maybe TRBD1 (6 bases). The CDR3 sequence is 15 residues long. V was trimmed by 3 bases and J by 6 bases, leaving 17 bases between them. The V gene's germline CDR1 is LNHDA and CDR2 SQIVND (reference sequence).

CDR3 sequence (DNA): TGTGCCAGCAGACCCGGGACTAGATTAGATACGCAGTATTTT. As protein: CASRPGTRLDTQYF. This chain links TRBV6-6 with TRBJ2-3; 8 bases map to TRBD2. Germline V gene lookup returns CDR1 MNHNY and CDR2 SVGAGI (reference sequence). The CDR3 is 14 amino acids. V dropped 6 bases and J dropped 5; count of bases not matched to a gene: 7.

DNA for the CDR3: TGTGCCAGCAGTTTGGTTCAGGGGTACAATCAGCCCCAGCATTTT. Translating it yields CASSLVQGYNQPQHF. The chain employs TRBV28 and TRBJ1-5; D is perhaps TRBD1 (6 bases). Trimming removed 3 bases from V and 3 bases from J, with 12 bases in between. This CDR3 is built from 15 residues. Germline V gives CDR1 MDHEN, CDR2 SYDVKM.

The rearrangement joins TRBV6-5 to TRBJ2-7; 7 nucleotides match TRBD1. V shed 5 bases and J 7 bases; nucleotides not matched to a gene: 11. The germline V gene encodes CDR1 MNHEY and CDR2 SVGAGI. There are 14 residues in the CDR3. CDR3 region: CASSRKTGLGEQYF. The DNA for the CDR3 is TGTGCCAGCAGTCGAAAGACAGGGCTGGGGGAGCAGTACTTC.

The CDR3 DNA follows: TGCGCCAGCAGCTCTTACATGAACACTGAAGCTTTCTTT. It is translated as CASSSYMNTEAFF. The chain joins TRBV5-1 to TRBJ1-1; no clear D. V lost 3 bases and J lost 0, with 6 bases in between. This CDR3 has 13 residues. From germline, CDR1 is SGHRS and CDR2 YFSETQ.

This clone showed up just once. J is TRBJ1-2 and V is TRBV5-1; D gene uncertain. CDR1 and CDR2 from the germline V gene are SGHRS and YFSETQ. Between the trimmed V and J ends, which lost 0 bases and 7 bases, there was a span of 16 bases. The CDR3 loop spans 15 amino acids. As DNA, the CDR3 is TGCGCCAGCAGCTTGGAATATCCAGCCGGAGGTGGCTACACCTTC. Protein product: CASSLEYPAGGGYTF. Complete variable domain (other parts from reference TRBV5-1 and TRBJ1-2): KAGVTQTPRYLIKTRGQQVTLSCSPISGHRSVSWYQQTPGQGLQFLFEYFSETQRNKGNFPGRFSGRQFSNSRSEMNVSTLELGDSALYLCASSLEYPAGGGYTFGSGTRLTVV.

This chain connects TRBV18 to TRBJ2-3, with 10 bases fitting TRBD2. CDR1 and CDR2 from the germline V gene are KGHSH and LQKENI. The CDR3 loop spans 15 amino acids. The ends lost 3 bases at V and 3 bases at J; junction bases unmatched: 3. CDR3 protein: CASSPTSGITDTQYF. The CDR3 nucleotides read TGTGCCAGCTCACCTACTAGCGGGATTACAGATACGCAGTATTTT.

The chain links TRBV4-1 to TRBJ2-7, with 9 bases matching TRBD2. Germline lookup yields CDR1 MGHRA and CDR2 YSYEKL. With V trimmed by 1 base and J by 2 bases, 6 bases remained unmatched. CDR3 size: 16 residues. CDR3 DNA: TGCGCCAGCAGCCAAGTCACAGCGGGAGGCCCCTACGAGCAGTACTTC. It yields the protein CASSQVTAGGPYEQYF.

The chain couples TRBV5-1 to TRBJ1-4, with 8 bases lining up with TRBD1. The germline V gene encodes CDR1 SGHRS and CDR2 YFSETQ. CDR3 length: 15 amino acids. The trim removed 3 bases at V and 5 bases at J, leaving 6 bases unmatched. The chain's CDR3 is CASSSPQGGNEKLFF. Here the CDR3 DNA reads TGCGCCAGCAGCTCCCCACAGGGGGGAAATGAAAAACTGTTTTTT.

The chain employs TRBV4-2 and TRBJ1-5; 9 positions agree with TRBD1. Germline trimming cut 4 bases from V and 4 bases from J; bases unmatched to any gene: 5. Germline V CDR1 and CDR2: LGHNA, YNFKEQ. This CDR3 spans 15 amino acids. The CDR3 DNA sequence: TGTGCCAGCAGCCTGGGACAGGGAGCAAATCAGCCCCAGCATTTT. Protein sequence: CASSLGQGANQPQHF.

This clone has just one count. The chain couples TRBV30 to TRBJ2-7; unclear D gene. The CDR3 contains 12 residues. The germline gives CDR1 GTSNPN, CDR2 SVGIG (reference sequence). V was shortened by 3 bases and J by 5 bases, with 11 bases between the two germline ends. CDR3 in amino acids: CAWSPEVDEQYF. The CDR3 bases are TGTGCCTGGAGCCCCGAGGTCGACGAGCAGTACTTC.

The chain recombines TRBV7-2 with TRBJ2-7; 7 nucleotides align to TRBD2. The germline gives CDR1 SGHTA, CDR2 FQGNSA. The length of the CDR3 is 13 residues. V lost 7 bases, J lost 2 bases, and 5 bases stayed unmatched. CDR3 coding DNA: TGTGCCAGCAAATTGGCGGGAGCCTACGAGCAGTACTTC. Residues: CASKLAGAYEQYF.

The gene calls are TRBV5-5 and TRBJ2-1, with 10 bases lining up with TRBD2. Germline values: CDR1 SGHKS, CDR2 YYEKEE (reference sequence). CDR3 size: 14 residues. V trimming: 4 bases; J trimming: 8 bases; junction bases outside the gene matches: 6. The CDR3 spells CASSVGLAFDEQFF. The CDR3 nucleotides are TGTGCCAGCAGCGTGGGACTAGCGTTCGATGAGCAGTTCTTC.

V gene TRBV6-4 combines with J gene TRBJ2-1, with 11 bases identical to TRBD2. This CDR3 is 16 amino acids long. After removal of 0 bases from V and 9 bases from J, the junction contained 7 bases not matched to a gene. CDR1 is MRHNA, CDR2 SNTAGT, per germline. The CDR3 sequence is CASSDSGLAEGGEQFF. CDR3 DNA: TGTGCCAGCAGTGACTCGGGACTAGCGGAGGGTGGTGAGCAGTTCTTC.

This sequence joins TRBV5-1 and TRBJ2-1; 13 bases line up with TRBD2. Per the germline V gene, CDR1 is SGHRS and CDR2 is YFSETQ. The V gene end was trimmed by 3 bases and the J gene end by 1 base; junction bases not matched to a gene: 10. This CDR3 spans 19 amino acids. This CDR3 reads CASSSEGLAGDMSYNEQFF. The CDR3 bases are TGCGCCAGCAGCTCCGAAGGACTAGCGGGAGACATGTCCTACAATGAGCAGTTCTTC.